This T cell receptor (beta chain) derives from a study of cytomegalovirus exposure and HLA in healthy donors. Study results and limitations: It was likely that a cluster of highly shared sequence variants was a sequencing artifact. Immune exposure was documented only through CMV serostatus.

Per germline, CDR1 SGHDN and CDR2 FVKESK. This CDR3 region has 15 residues. The V end lost 1 base, the J end lost 5 bases, and 14 bases lay between the germline ends. PCR used 60 Vbeta primers and 13 Jbeta primers. Assay used: immunoSEQ multiplex PCR; TCRdb lists only in-frame clones, some missing. The sample holds approximately 150,000 clones, about 70% seen once. Notes on this clone: Its specificity is unknown.

The donors were healthy bone marrow donors. Sample: PBMCs. The gene calls are TRBV14 and TRBJ2-5, with D maybe TRBD2 (6 bases). The origin of this receptor is a man aged 55-75 years in good health and CMV-seronegative. Here the CDR3 DNA reads TGTGCCAGCAGCCAAGGGTTAAGGAGCGGGGAGACCCAGTACTTC. This codes for CASSQGLRSGETQYF.